This T cell receptor (beta chain) is drawn from a study of T cell clonality in common variable immunodeficiency. Assay: immunoSEQ multiplex PCR; the TCRdb copy retains only in-frame clones and omits some. This sample shows 40,000 or so clones and no singletons; 3% to 4.5% rests with the ten largest. This clone has ten or more counts. The missing CDR3 end, 3 residues past where the read stops, is filled in from the germline J gene. CDR3 length: 16 amino acids. V lost 4 bases and J lost 1; bases outside the gene matches: 5. CDR1 and CDR2 from the germline V gene are SGHVS and FNYEAQ. This chain links TRBV7-6 with TRBJ2-1, with 9 bases matching TRBD2. This sequence was found in a person aged 18 to 75 in good health. The source material was peripheral blood mononuclear cells. The CDR3 DNA, read in part, is TGTGCCAGCAGCTCCCGAGCGGGGGGATCCTACAATGAG. Protein: CASSSRAGGSYNE. The full CDR3 protein is CASSSRAGGSYNEQFF.